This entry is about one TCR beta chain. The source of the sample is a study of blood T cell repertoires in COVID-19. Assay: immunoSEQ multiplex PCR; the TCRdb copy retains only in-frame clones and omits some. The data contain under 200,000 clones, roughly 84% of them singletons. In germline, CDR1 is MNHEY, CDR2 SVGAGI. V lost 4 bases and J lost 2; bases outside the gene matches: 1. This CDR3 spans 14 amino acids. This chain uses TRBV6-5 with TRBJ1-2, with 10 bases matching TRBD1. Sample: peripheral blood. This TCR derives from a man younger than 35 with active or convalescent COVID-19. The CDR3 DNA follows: TGTGCCAGCAGTTCGACAGGGGGCAACTATGGCTACACCTTC. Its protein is CASSSTGGNYGYTF.